This entry concerns a single TCR beta chain. What it binds is not known. The source of the sample is a study of beta chain features in type 1 diabetes. Expressed TCRB transcripts were sequenced after all isolated RNA was converted to cDNA. Method: immunoSEQ multiplex PCR; TCRdb's copy keeps in-frame clones and lacks some. Of some 370,000 clones in the sample, 8.5% to 10% were seen once. Points from the study as a whole: All four CD4+ subsets from Type 1 diabetes patients carried moderately but significantly shorter TCRB CDR3s. VDJ junctions sequenced from type 1 diabetes patients showed fewer insertions and more deletions. HLA influence on TCRB rearrangement stayed unresolved here.

Cell sorting via CD45RO/CCR7/CD25/CD127/CD95/CD27 was performed to obtain CD4+ naive, central memory, regulatory and stem cell-like memory cells. Germline-derived CDR1 and CDR2 are SGHNT and YYREEE (reference sequence). CDR3 length: 16 amino acids. Trimming at V came to 4 bases and at J to 1 base, leaving 8 bases not matched to a gene. The receptor's source is a man aged 30 to 45 with type 1 diabetes. The chain is built from TRBV5-4 and TRBJ1-1, with TRBD1 identical over 9 bases. What was sequenced was central memory CD4+ T cells from blood. The CDR3 reads CASSRPGTGTNTEAFF. The CDR3 nucleotides are TGTGCCAGCAGCCGTCCCGGGACAGGGACGAACACTGAAGCTTTCTTT.